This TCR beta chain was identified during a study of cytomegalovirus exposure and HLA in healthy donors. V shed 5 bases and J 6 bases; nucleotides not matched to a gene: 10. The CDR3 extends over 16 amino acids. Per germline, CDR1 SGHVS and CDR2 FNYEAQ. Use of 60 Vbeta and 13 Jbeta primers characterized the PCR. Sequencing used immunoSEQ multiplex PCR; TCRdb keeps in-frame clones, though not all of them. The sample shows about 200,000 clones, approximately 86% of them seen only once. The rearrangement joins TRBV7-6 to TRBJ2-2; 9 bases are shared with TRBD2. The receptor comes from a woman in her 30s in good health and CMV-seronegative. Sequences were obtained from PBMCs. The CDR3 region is CASSLGASGNAGELFF. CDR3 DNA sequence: TGTGCCAGCAGCCTGGGGGCTAGCGGGAATGCCGGGGAGCTGTTTTTT.